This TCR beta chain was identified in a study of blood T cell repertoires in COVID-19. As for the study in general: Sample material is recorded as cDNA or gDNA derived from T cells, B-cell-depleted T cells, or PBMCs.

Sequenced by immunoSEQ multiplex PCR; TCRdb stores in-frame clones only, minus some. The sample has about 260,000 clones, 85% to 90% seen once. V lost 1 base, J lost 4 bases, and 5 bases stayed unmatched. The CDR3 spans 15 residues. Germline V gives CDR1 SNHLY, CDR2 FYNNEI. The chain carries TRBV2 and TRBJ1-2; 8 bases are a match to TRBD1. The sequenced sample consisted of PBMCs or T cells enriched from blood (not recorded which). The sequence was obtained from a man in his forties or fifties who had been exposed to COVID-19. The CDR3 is CASSEGPGGPYGYTF. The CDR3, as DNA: TGTGCCAGCAGTGAAGGCCCAGGGGGCCCCTATGGCTACACCTTC.